The 26 T cell receptor beta chains listed next were all sequenced from one sample in a study of blood T cell repertoires in COVID-19. Data came from immunoSEQ multiplex PCR; TCRdb stores just in-frame clones and leaves some out. The data show 200,000 to 300,000 clones, about nine tenths seen once. Sequenced: peripheral blood. Every receptor here comes from a woman aged 40 to 49 with acute or convalescent COVID-19.

V is TRBV2 and J is TRBJ1-4, with 8 bases that match TRBD1. The V gene end was trimmed by 2 bases and the J gene end by 5 bases; junction bases not matched to a gene: 1. The CDR3 consists of 14 residues. The germline V gene encodes CDR1 SNHLY and CDR2 FYNNEI. CDR3 coding DNA: TGTGCCAGCAGTGAAAGGACAGGGAATGAAAAACTGTTTTTT. This codes for CASSERTGNEKLFF.

The chain has TRBV7-8 and TRBJ2-7, with D possibly TRBD2 on 6 matching bases. Trimming shortened V by 5 bases and J by 7 bases, and 15 bases separated the two germline ends. This CDR3 region has 13 residues. CDR1 is SGHVS and CDR2 is FQNEAQ in the germline V gene. CDR3 protein: CASSKQTRGEQYV. The CDR3, as DNA: TGTGCCAGCAGCAAACAGACTCGGGGGGAGCAGTACGTC.

This sequence joins TRBV6-5 and TRBJ1-2; 7 bases map to TRBD1. Trimming at V came to 5 bases and at J to 3 bases, leaving 6 bases not matched to a gene. CDR1 and CDR2 from the germline V gene are MNHEY and SVGAGI. The length of the CDR3 is 14 residues. The chain's CDR3 is CASSPDRSYYGYTF. CDR3 DNA sequence: TGTGCCAGCAGTCCGGACAGGTCTTACTATGGCTACACCTTC.

The chain has TRBV27 and TRBJ1-4; TRBD1 might be the D (5 bases). The CDR3 runs 17 residues. The V and J ends lost 6 bases and 8 bases respectively, with 25 bases between them. CDR1 is MNHEY, CDR2 SMNVEV, per germline (reference sequence). This chain's CDR3 is CASRPNLPGTAGEKLFF. CDR3 sequence (DNA): TGTGCCAGCAGGCCGAATCTACCAGGGACGGCGGGGGAAAAACTGTTTTTT.

V gene TRBV13 combines with J gene TRBJ1-2; TRBD1 is a possible D gene (5 bases). Trimming took 0 bases from V and 0 from J, leaving 8 bases between them. CDR1 and CDR2 (germline): PRHDT, FYEKMQ (reference sequence). This CDR3 spans 15 amino acids. The CDR3 bases are TGTGCCAGCAGCTTAGGGCCAGGGTCTAACTATGGCTACACCTTC. This translates into CASSLGPGSNYGYTF.

This chain links TRBV19 with TRBJ2-4; 7 nucleotides agree with TRBD1. Per germline, CDR1 LNHDA and CDR2 SQIVND (reference sequence). This CDR3 region has 14 residues. Trimming cost V 9 bases and J 7 bases; bases outside gene matches: 12. DNA for the CDR3: TGTGCCAGCGCGCAGACAGGGAAGCAGAACATTCAGTACTTC. Translated, it gives CASAQTGKQNIQYF.

The chain couples TRBV5-1 to TRBJ2-1; 12 bases are a match to TRBD2. Germline V lookup: CDR1 SGHRS, CDR2 YFSETQ. The V and J ends lost 0 bases and 0 bases, in that order; junction bases with no gene match: 4. This CDR3 region has 18 residues. The CDR3 DNA sequence: TGCGCCAGCAGCTTGGGGACTAGCGGGGTATACTCCTACAATGAGCAGTTCTTC. It yields the protein CASSLGTSGVYSYNEQFF. The full variable domain, completed using reference TRBV5-1 and TRBJ2-1, is KAGVTQTPRYLIKTRGQQVTLSCSPISGHRSVSWYQQTPGQGLQFLFEYFSETQRNKGNFPGRFSGRQFSNSRSEMNVSTLELGDSALYLCASSLGTSGVYSYNEQFFGPGTRLTVL.

The chain joins TRBV24-1 to TRBJ2-5; maybe TRBD2 (5 bases). Germline CDR1 reads KGHDR; CDR2 reads SFDVKD. V gave up 4 bases and J gave up 4 bases, with 12 bases separating them. The CDR3 loop spans 14 amino acids. The CDR3 coding sequence is TGTGCCACCAGTGAGCTTCGGGGTGGAGAGACCCAGTACTTC. Amino acid sequence: CATSELRGGETQYF.

V is TRBV7-9 and J is TRBJ1-5; 11 bases match TRBD1. With V trimmed by 5 bases and J by 1 base, 13 bases remained unmatched. Looked up from germline, CDR1 is SEHNR and CDR2 is FQNEAQ (reference sequence). The CDR3 covers 19 residues. The CDR3 spells CASSAAGQGVPTSNQPQHF. The DNA for the CDR3 is TGTGCCAGCAGCGCGGCGGGACAGGGGGTTCCCACGAGCAATCAGCCCCAGCATTTT.

On this clone itself: Other DNA variants within this sample encode the same CDR3. This chain joins TRBV19 and TRBJ2-5, with D possibly being TRBD2 (5 bases). V was shortened by 3 bases and J by 5 bases, with 10 bases between the two germline ends. The CDR3 runs 13 residues. CDR1 is LNHDA, CDR2 SQIVND, per germline (reference sequence). This chain's CDR3 is CASSMEALETQYF. In DNA form, the CDR3 reads TGTGCCAGTAGTATGGAGGCTCTGGAGACCCAGTACTTC.

The rearrangement uses TRBV5-1 and TRBJ2-5; weak D call: TRBD1 (6 bases). The CDR3 has 16 amino acids. The germline V gene has CDR1 SGHRS and CDR2 YFSETQ. Deletions cut 0 bases from V and 5 bases from J, with 17 bases between. CDR3 DNA: TGCGCCAGCAGCTTGGGGGCGACAGGTCTGGGTGAGACCCAGTACTTC. Its translation: CASSLGATGLGETQYF.

The chain carries TRBV19 and TRBJ1-5; TRBD1 agrees at 9 bases. Germline CDR1 reads LNHDA; CDR2 reads SQIVND (reference sequence). This CDR3 has 20 residues. V was clipped by 3 bases and J by 2 bases; unmatched bases: 17. CDR3 region: CASSMNVDRGSGGGNQPQHF. The CDR3 DNA reads as TGTGCCAGTAGTATGAATGTGGACAGGGGCTCCGGTGGTGGCAATCAGCCCCAGCATTTT.

The chain uses TRBV2 and TRBJ1-5, with TRBD1 as a possible D gene (6 bases). CDR3 length equals 14 residues. Germline values: CDR1 SNHLY, CDR2 FYNNEI. The ends were cut back, 7 bases at V and 3 bases at J, with 13 bases in the middle. The CDR3 loop reads CASKEQGFNQPQHF. The CDR3 region has the DNA TGTGCCAGCAAGGAACAGGGTTTCAATCAGCCCCAGCATTTT.

This chain connects TRBV5-4 to TRBJ2-5; 8 bases agree with TRBD1. Germline lookup yields CDR1 SGHNT and CDR2 YYREEE (reference sequence). The CDR3 sequence is 15 residues long. With V trimmed by 4 bases and J by 6 bases, 11 bases remained unmatched. For the CDR3, the DNA is TGTGCCAGCAGCCCCCAGACAGGGGAACCGAAGACCCAGTACTTC. As protein: CASSPQTGEPKTQYF. The full variable domain, its missing parts supplied by reference TRBV5-4 and TRBJ2-5, is ETGVTQSPTHLIKTRGQQVTLRCSSQSGHNTVSWYQQALGQGPQFIFQYYREEENGRGNFPPRFSGLQFPNYSSELNVNALELDDSALYLCASSPQTGEPKTQYFGPGTRLLVL.

The chain joins TRBV19 to TRBJ2-7; 7 nucleotides agree with TRBD1. This CDR3 has 14 amino acids. With 1 base clipped from V and 3 bases from J, the junction kept 3 bases outside the gene matches. Germline CDR1 reads LNHDA; CDR2 reads SQIVND (reference sequence). The CDR3 spells CASSIGGTVYEQYV. CDR3 coding DNA: TGTGCCAGTAGTATAGGGGGGACAGTCTACGAGCAGTACGTC.

This sequence joins TRBV6-4 and TRBJ2-1; TRBD2 matches 7 bases. Germline loops: CDR1 MRHNA, CDR2 SNTAGT. Losses at the gene ends were 2 bases for V and 4 bases for J; bases not matched to a gene: 5. The CDR3 is made up of 15 amino acids. This CDR3 is CASSDPWGGYNEQFF. CDR3 nucleotides: TGTGCCAGCAGTGACCCCTGGGGGGGATACAATGAGCAGTTCTTC.

To note about this clone: Other DNA sequences in this sample translate to the same CDR3. V usage is TRBV19 and J usage is TRBJ1-3; D perhaps matches TRBD1 (5 bases). The CDR3 contains 14 residues. The V and J ends lost 5 bases and 1 base respectively, with 9 bases between them. The germline gives CDR1 LNHDA, CDR2 SQIVND (reference sequence). CDR3: CASSDGGSGNTIYF. In nucleotides, the CDR3 is TGTGCCAGTAGTGACGGGGGTTCTGGAAACACCATATATTTT.

V and J are TRBV6-5 and TRBJ2-7, with D possibly matching TRBD2 (6 bases). Germline CDR1 is MNHEY and CDR2 is SVGAGI. V lost 8 bases and J lost 4, with 9 bases in between. CDR3 length equals 11 residues. The CDR3 spells CASLGGYEQYV. For the CDR3, the DNA is TGTGCCAGCCTCGGGGGATACGAGCAGTACGTC.

The chain combines TRBV7-9 with TRBJ1-2; the D gene is possibly TRBD1 (6 bases). CDR1 SEHNR and CDR2 FQNEAQ come from the germline V gene (reference sequence). This CDR3 region has 14 residues. Between the trimmed V and J ends, which lost 9 bases and 2 bases, there was a span of 16 bases. For the CDR3, the DNA is TGTGCCAGTCAGGGACAACGGCTCAACTATGGCTACACCTTC. Translation gives CASQGQRLNYGYTF.

The table lists this clone with a count of one. The chain carries TRBV7-8 and TRBJ2-5; 8 positions match TRBD2. The CDR3 contains 16 residues. J lost 5 bases, V lost 3 bases, and 11 bases had no gene match. Germline V gene data show CDR1 as SGHVS and CDR2 as FQNEAQ. The CDR3 nucleotides read TGTGCCAGCAGCTTCCCACGATGGACTAGCTCGGAGACCCAGTACTTC. It specifies CASSFPRWTSSETQYF. The whole variable domain, remainder taken from reference TRBV7-8 and TRBJ2-5, is GAGVSQSPRYKVAKRGQDVALRCDPISGHVSLFWYQQALGQGPEFLTYFQNEAQLDKSGLPSDRFFAERPEGSVSTLKIQRTQQEDSAVYLCASSFPRWTSSETQYFGPGTRLLVL.

The chain couples TRBV5-4 to TRBJ2-1, with a tentative D call TRBD2 (5 bases). Germline CDR1 and CDR2: SGHNT and YYREEE (reference sequence). Trimming pared 3 bases from V and 8 bases from J, leaving 15 bases between. The CDR3 has 14 residues. The DNA of the CDR3 is TGTGCCAGCAGCTCCGGGATGACGATCTATGAGCAGTTCTTC. It encodes CASSSGMTIYEQFF.

The rearrangement links TRBV18 to TRBJ1-2, with TRBD1 matching 8 bases. Trimming cost V 1 base and J 4 bases; bases outside gene matches: 8. In germline, CDR1 is KGHSH, CDR2 LQKENI. The CDR3 is 16 residues long. The CDR3, as DNA: TGTGCCAGCTCACCACAAAGACGGGACAGGAGCTATGGCTACACCTTC. Its protein product is CASSPQRRDRSYGYTF.

The chain couples TRBV5-6 to TRBJ1-1; D gene uncertain. The CDR3 has 16 residues. Trimming removed 1 base from V and 0 bases from J, with 13 bases in between. Germline assignment: CDR1 SGHDT and CDR2 YYEEEE. The CDR3 here is CASSLRRAYMNTEAFF. The CDR3 bases are TGTGCCAGCAGCTTGAGGCGGGCCTACATGAACACTGAAGCTTTCTTT.

This clone was counted only a few times. CDR3 loop: CASSCPSGGAYEQYV. The CDR3 bases are TGTGCCAGCAGCTGCCCTAGCGGGGGGGCCTACGAGCAGTACGTC. The gene calls are TRBV11-2 and TRBJ2-7; TRBD2 matches 12 bases. Germline V gene lookup returns CDR1 SGHAT and CDR2 FQNNGV. The ends lost 4 bases at V and 2 bases at J; junction bases unmatched: 3. This CDR3 has 15 residues.

This chain uses TRBV30 with TRBJ2-6; 10 bases line up with TRBD1. CDR1 and CDR2 from the germline V gene are GTSNPN and SVGIG (reference sequence). V shed 5 bases and J 0 bases; nucleotides not matched to a gene: 4. The CDR3 spans 16 residues. The CDR3 sequence: CAWDRGLGSGANVLTF. DNA of the CDR3: TGTGCCTGGGACAGGGGGCTTGGCTCTGGGGCCAACGTCCTGACTTTC.

The CDR3, as DNA: TGCGCCAGCAGCGCGAGGCAGGGGAACACCGGGGAGCTGTTTTTT. Translated: CASSARQGNTGELFF. V is TRBV5-1 and J is TRBJ2-2; D may be TRBD1 (5 bases). Trimming left V 4 bases short and J 1 base short, with 11 bases between. Germline values: CDR1 SGHRS, CDR2 YFSETQ. This CDR3 contains 15 residues.